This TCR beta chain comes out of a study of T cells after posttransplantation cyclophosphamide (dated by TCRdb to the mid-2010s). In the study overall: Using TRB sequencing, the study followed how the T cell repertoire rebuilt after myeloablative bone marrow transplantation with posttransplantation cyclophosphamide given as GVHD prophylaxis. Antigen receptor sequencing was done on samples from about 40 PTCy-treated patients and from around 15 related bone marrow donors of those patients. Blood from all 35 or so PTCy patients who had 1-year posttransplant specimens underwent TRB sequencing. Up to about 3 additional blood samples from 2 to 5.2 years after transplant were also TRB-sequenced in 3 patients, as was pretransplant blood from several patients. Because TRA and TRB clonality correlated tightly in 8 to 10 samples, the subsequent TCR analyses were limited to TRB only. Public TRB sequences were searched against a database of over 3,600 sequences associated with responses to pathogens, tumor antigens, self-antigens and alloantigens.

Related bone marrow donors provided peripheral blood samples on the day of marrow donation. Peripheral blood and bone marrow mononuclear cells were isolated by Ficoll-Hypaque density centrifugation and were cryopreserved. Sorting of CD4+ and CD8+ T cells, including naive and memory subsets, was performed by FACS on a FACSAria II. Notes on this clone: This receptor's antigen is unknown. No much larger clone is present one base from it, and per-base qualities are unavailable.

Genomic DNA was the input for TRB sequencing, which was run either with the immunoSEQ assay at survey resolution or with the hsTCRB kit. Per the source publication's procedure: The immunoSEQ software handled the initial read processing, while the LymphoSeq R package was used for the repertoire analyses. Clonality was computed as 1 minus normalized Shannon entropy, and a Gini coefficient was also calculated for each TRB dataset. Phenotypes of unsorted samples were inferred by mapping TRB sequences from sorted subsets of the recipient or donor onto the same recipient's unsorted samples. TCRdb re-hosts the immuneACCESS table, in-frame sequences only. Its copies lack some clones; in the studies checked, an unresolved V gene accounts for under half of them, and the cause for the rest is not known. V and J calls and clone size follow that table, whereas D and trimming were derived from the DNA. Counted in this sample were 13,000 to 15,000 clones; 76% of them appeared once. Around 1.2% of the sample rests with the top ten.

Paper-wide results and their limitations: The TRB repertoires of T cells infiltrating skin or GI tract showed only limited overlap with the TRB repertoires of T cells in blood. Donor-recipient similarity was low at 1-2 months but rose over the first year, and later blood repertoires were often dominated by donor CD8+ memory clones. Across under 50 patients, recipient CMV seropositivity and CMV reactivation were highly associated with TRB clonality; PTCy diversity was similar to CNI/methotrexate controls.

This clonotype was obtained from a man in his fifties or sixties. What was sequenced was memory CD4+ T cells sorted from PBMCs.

Here is the DNA: TGTGCCAGCAGCCCCCGTTCAGATACGCAGTATTTT. This gives the protein CASSPRSDTQYF. The chain joins TRBV11-3 to TRBJ2-3; a confident D gene designation cannot be given. According to the germline V gene, CDR1 reads SGHNT and CDR2 reads YENEEA. V lost 5 bases and J lost 4 bases; the stretch between them is 7 bases long. From the cysteine through the phenylalanine, the CDR3 covers 12 amino acids. Only the CDR3 region is kept as DNA, spanning 36 bases read in frame from base 1.